This passage covers 30 T cell receptor beta chains from one sample sequenced in a study of OX40 agonist ivuxolimab in advanced cancers. The table came from immunoSEQ multiplex PCR; TCRdb's copy has only in-frame clones and leaves some out. This sample has 57,000 or so clones, with over 80% found just once. The sequenced sample was CD4+ or CD8+ T cells sorted from blood, obtained in a trial of the OX40 agonist ivuxolimab. The source is an adult with an advanced solid tumor such as melanoma, head and neck, liver or kidney cancer.

The J gene is TRBJ1-1, the V gene TRBV18; TRBD1 aligns across 7 bases. The germline V gene encodes CDR1 KGHSH and CDR2 LQKENI. The J segment lost 5 bases and the V segment lost 4 bases, leaving 1 base of the junction unmatched. CDR3 size: 12 residues. CDR3 sequence reads: CASSLQGTEAFF. In nucleotides, the CDR3 is TGTGCCAGCTCACTACAGGGGACTGAAGCTTTCTTT.

This clone came up once. J is TRBJ2-3 and V is TRBV7-9; the D gene is possibly TRBD1 (6 bases). Germline CDR1 and CDR2: SEHNR and FQNEAQ (reference sequence). With 4 bases removed from V and 7 bases from J, the gap between germline ends came to 15 bases. The CDR3 is made up of 14 amino acids. The CDR3 loop is CASSSGTWTHTQYF. The CDR3 region has the DNA TGTGCCAGCAGCTCAGGGACATGGACGCATACGCAGTATTTT.

This clone has a single count. The chain carries TRBV9 and TRBJ2-3; D may correspond to TRBD1 or TRBD2 (5 bases each). Germline V gene data show CDR1 as SGDLS and CDR2 as YYNGEE. With 0 bases removed from V and 1 base from J, the gap between germline ends came to 9 bases. The CDR3 sequence is 15 residues long. The CDR3 DNA sequence: TGTGCCAGCAGCGTAGGAACGGGGCGCACAGATACGCAGTATTTT. Its translation: CASSVGTGRTDTQYF.

V usage is TRBV6-6 and J usage is TRBJ1-3; D call uncertain. V dropped 0 bases and J dropped 1 base, with 7 bases sitting between them. The CDR3 is made up of 15 amino acids. Germline lookup yields CDR1 MNHNY and CDR2 SVGAGI (reference sequence). CDR3 sequence reads: CASSYSKGSGNTIYF. The CDR3, as DNA: TGTGCCAGCAGTTACTCTAAGGGTTCTGGAAACACCATATATTTT.

The genes are TRBV13 and TRBJ2-3, with 14 bases matching TRBD2. V was clipped by 5 bases and J by 2 bases; unmatched bases: 6. The CDR3 loop spans 17 amino acids. The germline gives CDR1 PRHDT, CDR2 FYEKMQ (reference sequence). CDR3: CASSTRTSGGNTDTQYF. Written as DNA, the CDR3 is TGTGCCAGCAGCACCCGGACTAGCGGGGGGAACACAGATACGCAGTATTTT.

The chain employs TRBV5-1 and TRBJ2-5, with 11 bases fitting TRBD2. Trimming at V came to 3 bases and at J to 3 bases, leaving 1 base not matched to a gene. CDR3 length: 14 amino acids. CDR1 is SGHRS and CDR2 is YFSETQ in the germline V gene. The CDR3 DNA reads as TGCGCCAGCAGCTGGGGACTAGCGGAAGAGACCCAGTACTTC. This codes for CASSWGLAEETQYF. Drawing the rest from reference TRBV5-1 and TRBJ2-5, the complete variable domain is KAGVTQTPRYLIKTRGQQVTLSCSPISGHRSVSWYQQTPGQGLQFLFEYFSETQRNKGNFPGRFSGRQFSNSRSEMNVSTLELGDSALYLCASSWGLAEETQYFGPGTRLLVL.

The V gene is TRBV2, the J gene TRBJ1-2; D ambiguous. V lost 7 bases to trimming and J lost 6 bases, with 21 bases between them. The CDR3 spans 15 residues. Germline-derived CDR1 and CDR2 are SNHLY and FYNNEI. The DNA of the CDR3 is TGTGCCAGCAAGACTTCCGCCCAGACAAACAATGGCTACACCTTC. This gives the protein CASKTSAQTNNGYTF.

The rearrangement uses TRBV15 and TRBJ2-5, with D perhaps matching TRBD1 (5 bases). The DNA end favors TRBJ2-7, so the J call may be wrong. Germline CDR1 reads LNHNV; CDR2 reads YYDKDF (reference sequence). CDR3 length equals 16 residues. CDR3: CATSRDLQASSYEQYF. CDR3 bases: TGTGCCACCAGCAGAGATCTACAGGCCAGCTCCTACGAGCAGTACTTC.

The CDR3 spells CASKWSTAGELFF. The CDR3 region has the DNA TGTGCCAGTAAGTGGAGCACGGCCGGGGAGCTGTTTTTT. V and J are TRBV19 and TRBJ2-2; no definite D call. This CDR3 is built from 13 residues. Between the trimmed V and J ends, which lost 7 bases and 6 bases, there was a span of 12 bases. Germline CDR1 and CDR2: LNHDA and SQIVND (reference sequence).

The V gene is TRBV5-1, the J gene TRBJ2-7; 11 nucleotides align to TRBD2. This CDR3 spans 16 amino acids. Unmatched junction bases numbered 9, after V lost 0 bases and J lost 7 bases. From germline, CDR1 is SGHRS and CDR2 YFSETQ. CDR3 DNA: TGCGCCAGCAGCTTGGTCCTAGCGGGAGGCGGGGGAGAGCAGTACTTC. Translated: CASSLVLAGGGGEQYF.

In this sample, this clone turned up once. The CDR3 bases are TGTGCCAGCAGCTTAGCCGGGACTAGGTCGTATGAGCAGTTCTTC. Translating it yields CASSLAGTRSYEQFF. The rearrangement links TRBV7-2 to TRBJ2-1; TRBD2 matches 8 bases. In germline, CDR1 is SGHTA, CDR2 FQGNSA. The CDR3 covers 15 residues. With 0 bases clipped from V and 8 bases from J, the junction kept 6 bases outside the gene matches.

V and J are TRBV27 and TRBJ1-6, with 8 bases aligning to TRBD1. This CDR3 has 15 amino acids. V lost 3 bases to trimming and J lost 6 bases; unmatched junction nucleotides: 4. Germline-derived CDR1 and CDR2 are MNHEY and SMNVEV (reference sequence). The CDR3 here is CASSFEGQGNSPLHF. DNA of the CDR3: TGTGCCAGCAGTTTCGAAGGACAGGGTAATTCACCCCTCCACTTT.

The rearrangement joins TRBV7-9 to TRBJ2-7, with a possible D match to TRBD2 (7 bases). The CDR3 is made up of 16 amino acids. Germline assignment: CDR1 SEHNR and CDR2 FQNEAQ (reference sequence). The germline V and J ends were trimmed by 3 bases and 2 bases, with 17 bases remaining between them. The CDR3: CASSLGQGGGTYEQYF. In DNA form, the CDR3 reads TGTGCCAGCAGCTTGGGTCAGGGAGGGGGTACCTACGAGCAGTACTTC. Supplemented by reference TRBV7-9 and TRBJ2-7, the full variable domain reads DTGVSQNPRHKITKRGQNVTFRCDPISEHNRLYWYRQTLGQGPEFLTYFQNEAQLEKSRLLSDRFSAERPKGSFSTLEIQRTEQGDSAMYLCASSLGQGGGTYEQYFGPGTRLTVT.

This clone was seen more than once but under ten times. The rearrangement links TRBV28 to TRBJ1-2, with a possible D match to TRBD1 (5 bases). The CDR3 spans 11 residues. V was pared by 10 bases and J by 4 bases, with 10 bases between. The V gene's germline CDR1 is MDHEN and CDR2 SYDVKM. The CDR3 sequence is CAIEGPYGYTF. CDR3 nucleotide sequence: TGTGCCATCGAGGGACCCTATGGCTACACCTTC.

The chain recombines TRBV6-6 with TRBJ1-5; D is perhaps TRBD1 (5 bases). The V gene's germline CDR1 is MNHNY and CDR2 SVGAGI (reference sequence). This CDR3 is 14 amino acids long. Trimming shortened V by 6 bases and J by 4 bases, and 13 bases separated the two germline ends. The CDR3 sequence: CASRSTTGNQPQHF. CDR3 nucleotides: TGTGCCAGCAGATCAACCACAGGTAATCAGCCCCAGCATTTT.

This chain connects TRBV5-6 to TRBJ1-1, with a possible D match to TRBD1 (5 bases). The CDR3 totals 13 residues. Germline CDR1 and CDR2: SGHDT and YYEEEE. V was trimmed by 4 bases and J by 9 bases, leaving 16 bases between them. Here the CDR3 reads CASSTLGVWKAFF. CDR3 bases: TGTGCCAGCAGCACACTAGGGGTCTGGAAAGCTTTCTTT.

To note about this clone: One junction end disagrees with the germline gene, perhaps due to a read error. The V and J genes are TRBV7-7 and TRBJ2-7; 10 bases map to TRBD2. Germline loops: CDR1 SSHAT, CDR2 FNYEAQ (reference sequence). The CDR3 spans 19 residues. CDR3 nucleotides: TGTGCTAGCAGCTTAGTTTGTAGCGGGGGGTTCGAAATCTCCTACGAGCAGTACTTC. Translation gives CASSLVCSGGFEISYEQYF. The complete variable domain, with remaining parts taken from reference TRBV7-7 and TRBJ2-7, reads GAGVSQSPRYKVTKRGQDVTLRCDPISSHATLYWYQQALGQGPEFLTYFNYEAQPDKSGLPSDRFSAERPEGSISTLTIQRTEQRDSAMYRCASSLVCSGGFEISYEQYFGPGTRLTVT.

The rearrangement links TRBV11-1 to TRBJ2-7; D gene uncertain. With 5 bases removed from V and 4 bases from J, the gap between germline ends came to 15 bases. Looked up from germline, CDR1 is SGHAT and CDR2 is FQDESV (reference sequence). There are 14 residues in the CDR3. The CDR3 DNA reads TGTGCCAGCAGCACTGGCCGGGCCTCTTACGAGCAGTACTTC. This codes for CASSTGRASYEQYF.

This chain joins TRBV28 and TRBJ1-5; D gene uncertain. Germline V gives CDR1 MDHEN, CDR2 SYDVKM. Between the trimmed V and J ends, which lost 8 bases and 0 bases, there was a span of 14 bases. CDR3 length equals 15 residues. The CDR3 spells CASSAPQYSNQPQHF. The CDR3 bases are TGTGCCAGCTCCGCACCTCAGTATAGCAATCAGCCCCAGCATTTT.

The gene calls are TRBV6-1 and TRBJ2-1; tentatively, D is TRBD2 (5 bases). Per the germline V gene, CDR1 is MNHNS and CDR2 is SASEGT. The CDR3 has 16 residues. Trimming removed 3 bases at V and 3 bases at J, with 15 bases between. CDR3 sequence: CASSDPSHTLYNEQFF. CDR3 coding DNA: TGTGCCAGCAGTGACCCTAGCCACACCCTCTACAATGAGCAGTTCTTC.

With respect to this clone: An end of the junction does not agree with germline; a read error may underlie this. The rearrangement links TRBV18 to TRBJ2-1; tentative D call: TRBD2 (5 bases). CDR3 length: 12 amino acids. Germline assignment: CDR1 KGHSH and CDR2 LQKENI. In DNA, the CDR3 is TGTGCCAGCTCGCTCCTGACGGGATTTCTTGTCTTC. Translation gives CASSLLTGFLVF.

This chain joins TRBV9 and TRBJ1-6; D not resolved. Trimming cost V 0 bases and J 6 bases, with 10 bases left between them. In germline, CDR1 is SGDLS, CDR2 YYNGEE. The CDR3 runs to 15 residues. The chain's CDR3 is CASSVEASINSPLHF. The CDR3 DNA sequence: TGTGCCAGCAGCGTAGAGGCCAGTATTAATTCACCCCTCCACTTT.

Written as DNA, the CDR3 is TGTGCCTGGAGCCTCCGGGGTGGGCCTAATGAAAAACTGTTTTTT. It yields the protein CAWSLRGGPNEKLFF. The chain links TRBV30 to TRBJ1-4; D call uncertain. V was pared by 3 bases and J by 3 bases, with 14 bases between. The CDR3 loop spans 15 amino acids. In germline, CDR1 is GTSNPN, CDR2 SVGIG (reference sequence). The whole variable domain, remainder taken from reference TRBV30 and TRBJ1-4, is SQTIHQWPATLVQPVGSPLSLECTVEGTSNPNLYWYRQAAGRGLQLLFYSVGIGQISSEVPQNLSASRPQDRQFILSSKKLLLSDSGFYLCAWSLRGGPNEKLFFGSGTQLSVL.

The chain joins TRBV28 to TRBJ2-7, with 10 bases identical to TRBD2. Germline V gives CDR1 MDHEN, CDR2 SYDVKM. The length of the CDR3 is 14 residues. J gave up 2 bases and V 5 bases, and 3 bases lay outside the gene matches. The CDR3 spells CASSQRGGPYEQYF. The DNA for the CDR3 is TGTGCCAGCAGTCAGCGGGGGGGCCCCTACGAGCAGTACTTC. The complete variable domain, with remaining parts taken from reference TRBV28 and TRBJ2-7, reads DVKVTQSSRYLVKRTGEKVFLECVQDMDHENMFWYRQDPGLGLRLIYFSYDVKMKEKGDIPEGYSVSREKKERFSLILESASTNQTSMYLCASSQRGGPYEQYFGPGTRLTVT.

The chain joins TRBV7-6 to TRBJ2-7, with a possible D match to TRBD1 (8 bases). V lost 6 bases to trimming and J lost 2 bases, with 17 bases between them. Per germline, CDR1 SGHVS and CDR2 FNYEAQ. CDR3 length: 15 residues. CDR3 residues: CASSKTGEGPYEQYF. The CDR3 DNA is TGTGCCAGCAGTAAGACAGGGGAGGGCCCCTACGAGCAGTACTTC.

The J gene is TRBJ2-1, the V gene TRBV5-1, with 11 bases that match TRBD2. Germline CDR1 SGHRS, CDR2 YFSETQ. Unmatched junction bases numbered 5, after V lost 4 bases and J lost 2 bases. The CDR3 runs to 16 residues. The CDR3 sequence: CASSKSSGRAYNEQFF. CDR3 nucleotide sequence: TGCGCCAGCAGCAAAAGTAGCGGGAGGGCCTACAATGAGCAGTTCTTC. The full variable domain, rest sourced from reference TRBV5-1 and TRBJ2-1, is KAGVTQTPRYLIKTRGQQVTLSCSPISGHRSVSWYQQTPGQGLQFLFEYFSETQRNKGNFPGRFSGRQFSNSRSEMNVSTLELGDSALYLCASSKSSGRAYNEQFFGPGTRLTVL.

The table lists this clone with a few counts. This chain connects TRBV29-1 to TRBJ2-1, with 7 bases matching TRBD1. CDR1 and CDR2 (germline): SQVTM, ANQGSEA. Trimming took 4 bases from V and 5 from J; bases not matched to a gene: 5. The CDR3 loop spans 13 amino acids. CDR3 sequence reads: CSVGTGVHNEQFF. CDR3 nucleotide sequence: TGCAGCGTTGGGACAGGTGTCCACAATGAGCAGTTCTTC.

The rearrangement links TRBV28 to TRBJ1-4, with 8 bases that match TRBD1. Germline lookup yields CDR1 MDHEN and CDR2 SYDVKM. The V segment lost 6 bases and the J segment 8 bases; nucleotides outside the gene matches: 8. The length of the CDR3 is 14 residues. The CDR3 sequence is CASSRGQGLEKLFF. The CDR3 coding sequence is TGTGCCAGCAGCCGAGGACAGGGTCTGGAAAAACTGTTTTTT.

The CDR3 region is CAWSRGGMVDTQYF. The CDR3 DNA is TGTGCCTGGAGTAGGGGAGGAATGGTAGATACGCAGTATTTT. This chain joins TRBV30 and TRBJ2-3; tentatively, D is TRBD2 (6 bases). Germline V gene data show CDR1 as GTSNPN and CDR2 as SVGIG (reference sequence). The CDR3 is 14 amino acids. The V gene lost 2 bases and the J gene lost 5 bases, with 14 bases spanning the gap.

This clone was seen only a few times. This chain links TRBV7-9 with TRBJ2-1; 7 bases are shared with TRBD2. Trimming cost V 4 bases and J 2 bases; bases outside gene matches: 5. Germline V lookup: CDR1 SEHNR, CDR2 FQNEAQ (reference sequence). The CDR3 totals 15 residues. CDR3 bases: TGTGCCAGCAGCTCTAGCGGAGGGACCTACAATGAGCAGTTCTTC. Encoded protein: CASSSSGGTYNEQFF.